This entry describes one T cell receptor (beta chain). This sample is part of a study of technical replicates of blood from several donors. Measured with immunoSEQ multiplex PCR; TCRdb has only the in-frame clones, and not every one. Of 75,000 to 90,000 clones in the sample, 96% are singletons; the top ten hold about 0.34%. CDR1 ENHRY and CDR2 SYGVKD come from the germline V gene. The CDR3 has 13 residues. Trimming cost V 7 bases and J 8 bases; bases outside gene matches: 8. Material for sequencing was T cells isolated from PBMCs. This TCR derives from a human donor in good health. The chain couples TRBV10-3 to TRBJ2-1, with TRBD2 matching 7 bases. This chain's CDR3 is CAINSAGEDEQFF. The DNA for the CDR3 is TGTGCCATCAACTCGGCGGGAGAGGATGAGCAGTTCTTC.